This T cell receptor (beta chain) was sequenced for a study of response to subunit inactivated influenza vaccine. This clonotype was seen at least ten times. This CDR3 contains 8 residues. Per the germline V gene, CDR1 is SQVTM and CDR2 is ANQGSEA. Trimming pared 0 bases from V and 13 bases from J, leaving 3 bases between. MiXCR, applied by TCRdb to the RT-PCR reads, yields one record per CDR3 protein. The sample has just under 550,000 distinct CDR3 sequences; 20% to 25% are singletons. The same sample was also studied in work on T cells expressing NK-cell markers. As reported in that work: Template switching by 5'RACE with UMIs generated the TCR beta cDNA. Among eight sequenced donors, seven carried HCMV seropositivity while one was seronegative. An anti-gamma-delta TCR antibody confined sorting to alpha-beta TCR T cells across several of the experiments. Each of roughly six donors carried dominant NKG2C+ clonotypes accounting for about 1.0-7.0% of CD8+ T cells. The same clonotypes also predominated in the CD3+CD56-NKG2C+ fraction of a few donors.

The sample in question was CD4+ T cells sorted from PBMCs, obtained 11 to 12 days after vaccination. The V and J genes are TRBV29-1 and TRBJ2-5; D is uncertain. The sequence was collected from a man aged 50 or older who received an inactivated influenza vaccine. This CDR3 reads CSVEEGYF. CDR3 nucleotide sequence: TGCAGCGTTGAAGAGGGGTACTTC.